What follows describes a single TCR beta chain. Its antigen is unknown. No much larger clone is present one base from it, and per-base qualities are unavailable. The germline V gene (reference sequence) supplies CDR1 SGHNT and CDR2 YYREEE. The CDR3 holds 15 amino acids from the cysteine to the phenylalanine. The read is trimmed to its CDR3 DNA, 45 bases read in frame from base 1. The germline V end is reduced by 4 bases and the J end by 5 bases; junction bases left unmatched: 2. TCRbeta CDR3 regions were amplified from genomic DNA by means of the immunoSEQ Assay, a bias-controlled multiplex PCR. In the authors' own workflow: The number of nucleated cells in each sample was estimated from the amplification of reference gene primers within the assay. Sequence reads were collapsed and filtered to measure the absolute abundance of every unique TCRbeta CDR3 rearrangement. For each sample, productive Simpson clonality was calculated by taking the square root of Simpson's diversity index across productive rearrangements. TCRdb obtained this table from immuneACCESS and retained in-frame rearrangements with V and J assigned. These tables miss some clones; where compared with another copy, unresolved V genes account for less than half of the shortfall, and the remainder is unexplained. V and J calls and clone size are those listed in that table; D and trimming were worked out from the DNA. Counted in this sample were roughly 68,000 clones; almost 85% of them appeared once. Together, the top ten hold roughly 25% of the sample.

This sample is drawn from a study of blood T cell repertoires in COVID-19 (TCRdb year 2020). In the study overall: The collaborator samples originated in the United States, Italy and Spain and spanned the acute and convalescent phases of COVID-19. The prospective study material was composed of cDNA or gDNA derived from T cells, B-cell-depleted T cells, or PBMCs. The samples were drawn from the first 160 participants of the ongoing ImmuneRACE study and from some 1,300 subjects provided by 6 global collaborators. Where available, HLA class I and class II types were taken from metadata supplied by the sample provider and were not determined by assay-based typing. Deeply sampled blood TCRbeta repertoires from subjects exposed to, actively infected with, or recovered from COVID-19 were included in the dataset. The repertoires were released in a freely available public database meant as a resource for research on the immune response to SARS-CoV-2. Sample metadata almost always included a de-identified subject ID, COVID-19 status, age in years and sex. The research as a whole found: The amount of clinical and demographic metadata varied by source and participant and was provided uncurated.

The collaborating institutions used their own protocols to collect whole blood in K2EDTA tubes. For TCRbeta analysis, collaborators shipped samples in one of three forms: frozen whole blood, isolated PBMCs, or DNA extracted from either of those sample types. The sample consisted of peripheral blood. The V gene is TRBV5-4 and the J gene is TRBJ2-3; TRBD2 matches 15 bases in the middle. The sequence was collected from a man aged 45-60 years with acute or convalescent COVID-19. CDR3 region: CASSQGLAGGDTQYF. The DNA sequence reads TGTGCCAGCAGCCAGGGACTAGCGGGGGGAGATACGCAGTATTTT. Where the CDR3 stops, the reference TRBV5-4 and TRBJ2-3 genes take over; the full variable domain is ETGVTQSPTHLIKTRGQQVTLRCSSQSGHNTVSWYQQALGQGPQFIFQYYREEENGRGNFPPRFSGLQFPNYSSELNVNALELDDSALYLCASSQGLAGGDTQYFGPGTRLTVL.